This T cell receptor (beta chain) derives from a study of OX40 agonist ivuxolimab in advanced cancers. About the full investigation: The costimulatory receptor OX40 (CD134) was targeted by ivuxolimab, a fully human IgG2 agonistic monoclonal antibody. The point of sequencing TCRbeta in the periphery was to test whether ivuxolimab changed TCR sequence diversity and drove clonal T-cell expansion. Intravenous ivuxolimab was administered to patients every 2 weeks at six dose levels: 0.01, 0.1, 0.3, 1.5, 3 and 10 mg/kg. A male proportion of roughly 80% and a mean age of about 60 years, ranging from 23 to 79, were recorded for the dose-escalation cohort. The paper reports the monotherapy dose-escalation portion (N ≈ 50 patients) of the phase I ivuxolimab trial. Partial responses occurred in three dose-escalation patients: two with cutaneous melanoma and one with hepatocellular carcinoma. Patients were allowed to have had prior anti-PD-1, anti-PD-L1 or anti-CTLA-4 therapy, and approximately 37% of the dose-escalation patients had been treated with checkpoint inhibitors. Of the roughly 52 patients in dose escalation, 19 had hepatocellular carcinoma, some 15 had melanoma, 9 had renal cell carcinoma and 9 had head and neck cancer.

Taken from cysteine to phenylalanine, the CDR3 has 14 residues. The DNA shown is the 42-base CDR3, in frame from base 1. V is reduced by 3 bases and J by 4 bases, leaving a spacing of 12 bases between them. Based on the germline V gene (reference sequence), the CDR1 and CDR2 sequences are WNHNN and SYGVQD. The trial excluded patients who had a history of autoimmune disease or were on systemic immunosuppression. Peripheral blood for TCR sequencing was collected from all dose cohorts at baseline, on cycle 4 day 1, and on cycle 7 day 1. Samples were obtained from an open-label, multicenter, first-in-human phase I dose-escalation trial of ivuxolimab. Adults with locally advanced or metastatic head and neck squamous cell, hepatocellular, melanoma or renal cell carcinoma were enrolled in the trial. CD4+ and CD8+ T cells were sorted separately from peripheral blood before TCR sequencing. For sequencing of the TCRbeta CDR3 region, genomic DNA was extracted from the sorted cells. The immunoSEQ Assay was used for sequencing of TCRbeta CDR3 regions. The clones in this table, taken by TCRdb from immuneACCESS, are in-frame only. Not every clone is retained; where verified, under half of the shortfall comes from an unresolved V gene, and the cause of the rest is unknown. The sample table holds approximately 86,000 clones, of which about 86% were seen once. The ten largest clonotypes hold 6.5% of the sample.

General conclusions and limits of the study: On average, CD8+ T cells showed more expanded clones than CD4+ T cells after ivuxolimab. At doses of 0.1 to 3.0 mg/kg, clonal expansion of both CD4+ and CD8+ T cells in blood was seen between baseline and week 6. The antigen specificity of the peripheral T cells that underwent clonal expansion was not determined. In the 0.1-3.0 mg/kg groups, partial responders had among the lowest normalized peripheral clonal expansion, particularly in CD8+ T cells. Low levels of normalized T-cell clonal expansion were also shown by some nonresponding patients.

With regard to this clone: Its antigen remains unidentified. Base quality data are lacking; no much larger clone is found one base away.

Recombination joined TRBV10-1 with TRBJ1-2; the D gene is unclear. This clonotype was sampled from an adult with an advanced solid tumor such as melanoma, head and neck, liver or kidney cancer. Material: CD4+ or CD8+ T cells sorted from blood, obtained in a trial of the OX40 agonist ivuxolimab. The CDR3 sequence is CASSDSNSPYGYTF. The DNA sequence is as follows: TGCGCCAGCAGTGATTCGAACAGTCCCTATGGCTACACCTTC.